This passage covers 3 T cell receptor beta chains from one sample sequenced in a study of patients and donors after allogeneic stem cell transplantation. Each CDR3 protein is one row after TCRdb ran MiXCR on the RT-PCR reads. This table has about a million distinct CDR3 sequences, roughly 17% appearing once. The sequenced sample consisted of blood, either unsorted or a sorted T cell fraction (not recorded which). All receptors come from a human donor who was either an allogeneic HSCT recipient or a stem cell or donor lymphocyte infusion donor (not recorded which). It is not recorded whose cells these are; they may come from a transplant donor.

This clonotype was detected a few times. V usage is TRBV28 and J usage is TRBJ2-1; D possibly corresponds to TRBD2 (5 bases). Germline V gene lookup returns CDR1 MDHEN and CDR2 SYDVKM. Trimming cost V 3 bases and J 12 bases, with 18 bases left between them. This CDR3 spans 14 amino acids. CDR3 protein: CASSFLQGEAGQFF. CDR3 bases: TGTGCCAGCAGTTTCCTCCAAGGCGAGGCGGGGCAGTTCTTC.

This chain joins TRBV5-1 and TRBJ1-2; 9 nucleotides align to TRBD1. The germline V gene has CDR1 SGHRS and CDR2 YFSETQ. J gave up 6 bases and V 6 bases, and 3 bases lay outside the gene matches. The CDR3 spans 12 residues. The CDR3: CASKQGADGYTF. The CDR3 coding sequence is TGCGCCAGCAAACAGGGGGCCGATGGCTACACCTTC.

The J gene is TRBJ2-7, the V gene TRBV20-1, with TRBD1 identical over 8 bases. The ends lost 6 bases at V and 5 bases at J; junction bases unmatched: 18. Looked up from germline, CDR1 is DFQATT and CDR2 is SNEGSKA (reference sequence). This CDR3 comprises 16 residues. The DNA of the CDR3 is TGCAGTGCCACGCATTCTCTCAGGGGGCAGGTCGACGAGCAGTACTTC. Translated: CSATHSLRGQVDEQYF.